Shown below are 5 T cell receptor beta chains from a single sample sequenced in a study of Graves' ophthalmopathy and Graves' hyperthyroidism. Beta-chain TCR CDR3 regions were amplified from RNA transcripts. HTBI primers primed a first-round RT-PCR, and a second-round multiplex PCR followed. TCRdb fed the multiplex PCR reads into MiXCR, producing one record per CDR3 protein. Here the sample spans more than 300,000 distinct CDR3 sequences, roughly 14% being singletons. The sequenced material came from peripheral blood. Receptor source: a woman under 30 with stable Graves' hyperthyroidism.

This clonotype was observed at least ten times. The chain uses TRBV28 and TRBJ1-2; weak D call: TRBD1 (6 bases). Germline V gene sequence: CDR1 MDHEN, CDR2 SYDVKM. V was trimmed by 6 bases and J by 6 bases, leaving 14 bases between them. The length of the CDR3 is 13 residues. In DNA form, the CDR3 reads TGTGCCAGCAGCGAGGAGGCAGGGGATGGCTACACCTTC. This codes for CASSEEAGDGYTF.

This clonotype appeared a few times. CDR3 loop: CASDQGNSNQPQHF. CDR3 coding DNA: TGTGCCAGTGACCAGGGTAATAGCAATCAGCCCCAGCATTTT. The chain is built from TRBV12-3 or TRBV12-4 and TRBJ1-5; a possible D gene is TRBD1 (5 bases). V was shortened by 9 bases and J by 0 bases, with 12 bases between the two germline ends. This CDR3 has 14 residues.

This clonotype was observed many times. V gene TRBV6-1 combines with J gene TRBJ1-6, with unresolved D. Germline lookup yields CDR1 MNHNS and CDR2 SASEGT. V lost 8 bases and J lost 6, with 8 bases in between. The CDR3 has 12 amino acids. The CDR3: CASVVGNSPLHF. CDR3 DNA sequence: TGTGCCAGCGTGGTGGGTAATTCACCCCTCCACTTT.

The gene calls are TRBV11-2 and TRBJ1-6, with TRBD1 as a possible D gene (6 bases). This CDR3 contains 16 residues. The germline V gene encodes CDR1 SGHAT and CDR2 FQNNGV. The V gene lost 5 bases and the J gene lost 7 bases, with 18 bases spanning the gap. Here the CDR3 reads CASSRSRQALNSPLHF. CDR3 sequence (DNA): TGTGCCAGCAGCCGTTCGAGACAGGCCTTAAATTCACCCCTCCACTTT.

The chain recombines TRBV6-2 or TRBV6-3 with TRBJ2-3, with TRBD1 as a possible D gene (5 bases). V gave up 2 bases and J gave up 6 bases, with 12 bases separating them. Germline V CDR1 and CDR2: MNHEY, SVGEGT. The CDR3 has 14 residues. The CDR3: CASSYEWGPDTQYF. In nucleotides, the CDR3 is TGTGCCAGCAGTTACGAGTGGGGCCCGGATACGCAGTATTTT.